The 20 T cell receptor beta chains listed next were all sequenced from one sample in a study of PD-L1 blockade in urothelial cancer. Clones were sequenced by immunoSEQ multiplex PCR, and TCRdb holds only the in-frame ones, with some missing. The data contain more than 40,000 clones, more than 70% of them singletons. The sample was PBMCs, taken around atezolizumab (anti-PD-L1) treatment. These receptors came from a woman aged 55-70 years with urothelial cancer.

This clone was seen just once. The rearrangement links TRBV28 to TRBJ1-2; D ambiguous. Per germline, CDR1 MDHEN and CDR2 SYDVKM. Trimming shortened V by 6 bases and J by 13 bases, and 15 bases separated the two germline ends. The CDR3 totals 11 residues. The CDR3 here is CASSFNQVLTF. For the CDR3, the DNA is TGTGCCAGCAGCTTTAATCAGGTCCTCACCTTC.

This clone came up once. This chain joins TRBV6-6 and TRBJ2-5; TRBD2 matches 10 bases. The CDR3 spans 15 residues. V lost 4 bases, J lost 3 bases, and 5 bases stayed unmatched. Germline loops: CDR1 MNHNY, CDR2 SVGAGI (reference sequence). The CDR3 spells CASSSPSGREETQYF. CDR3 nucleotides: TGTGCCAGCAGTTCCCCTAGCGGGAGAGAAGAGACCCAGTACTTC.

The V and J genes are TRBV10-2 and TRBJ2-3; possibly TRBD2 for D (6 bases). This CDR3 contains 14 residues. Trimming stripped 5 bases from V and 5 bases from J, with 14 bases between. CDR1 is WSHSY and CDR2 is SAAADI in the germline V gene. In DNA, the CDR3 is TGCGCCAGCAGTATCCCGGGAGCGGGAGATACGCAGTATTTT. Translated: CASSIPGAGDTQYF.

This chain connects TRBV11-2 to TRBJ2-1, with 16 bases that match TRBD2. From germline, CDR1 is SGHAT and CDR2 FQNNGV. V dropped 8 bases and J dropped 0; count of bases not matched to a gene: 10. The CDR3 spans 19 residues. CDR3 nucleotides: TGTGCCAGCTTACCGGGACTAGCGGGAGGGTTGAGCTCCTACAATGAGCAGTTCTTC. As protein: CASLPGLAGGLSSYNEQFF.

This chain uses TRBV11-1 with TRBJ2-7, with TRBD1 matching over 7 bases. V shed 5 bases, J shed 5 bases, and the junction held 12 bases outside the gene matches. CDR1 is SGHAT, CDR2 FQDESV, per germline (reference sequence). The CDR3 runs to 15 residues. CDR3 in amino acids: CASSTRQGPTDEQYF. CDR3 sequence (DNA): TGTGCCAGCAGCACCCGACAGGGCCCGACTGACGAGCAGTACTTC.

The gene calls are TRBV5-1 and TRBJ1-1; 7 nucleotides agree with TRBD1. This CDR3 is built from 14 residues. V trimming: 4 bases; J trimming: 2 bases; junction bases outside the gene matches: 5. CDR1 is SGHRS and CDR2 is YFSETQ in the germline V gene. CDR3 nucleotides: TGCGCCAGCAGCCCCGGGACAGTTAACACTGAAGCTTTCTTT. This codes for CASSPGTVNTEAFF.

CDR3 in amino acids: CASTYRGRESGYTF. CDR3 coding DNA: TGTGCCAGTACCTACAGGGGGCGGGAGAGTGGCTACACCTTC. V is TRBV19 and J is TRBJ1-2; 9 bases align to TRBD1. There are 14 residues in the CDR3. Trimming cost V 7 bases and J 7 bases; bases outside gene matches: 10. Germline V gene data show CDR1 as LNHDA and CDR2 as SQIVND (reference sequence).

The V call is TRBV2, the J call TRBJ2-1, with no clear D. Between the trimmed V and J ends, which lost 3 bases and 15 bases, there was a span of 12 bases. The germline V gene encodes CDR1 SNHLY and CDR2 FYNNEI. There are 11 residues in the CDR3. CDR3 loop: CASSESSSWFF. The CDR3 DNA follows: TGTGCCAGCAGTGAGTCGAGTAGCTGGTTCTTC.

CDR3: CASSVGTGDEKLFF. CDR3 nucleotides: TGTGCCAGCAGCGTAGGGACAGGAGATGAAAAACTGTTTTTT. The V gene is TRBV9, the J gene TRBJ1-4, with 7 bases lining up with TRBD1. The CDR3 covers 14 residues. Germline assignment: CDR1 SGDLS and CDR2 YYNGEE. The ends lost 0 bases at V and 6 bases at J; junction bases unmatched: 2.

This sequence joins TRBV28 and TRBJ1-5; D call uncertain. This CDR3 contains 15 residues. Trimming left V 1 base short and J 3 bases short, with 10 bases between. The germline CDR1 and CDR2 sequences are MDHEN and SYDVKM. CDR3 bases: TGTGCCAGCAGTTTATACCGCAGGTACAATCAGCCCCAGCATTTT. It codes for CASSLYRRYNQPQHF.

The chain links TRBV10-3 to TRBJ1-2, with a possible D match to TRBD1 (6 bases). CDR3 length: 11 amino acids. With 8 bases removed from V and 7 bases from J, the gap between germline ends came to 11 bases. Germline V gene lookup returns CDR1 ENHRY and CDR2 SYGVKD. The CDR3 DNA reads as TGTGCCATCCAACAGGGTGCTGGCTACACCTTC. Protein sequence: CAIQQGAGYTF.

This chain uses TRBV14 with TRBJ2-7; TRBD2 matches at 8 bases. This CDR3 region has 15 residues. Germline loops: CDR1 SGHDN, CDR2 FVKESK. The ends lost 0 bases at V and 7 bases at J; junction bases unmatched: 8. The DNA for the CDR3 is TGTGCCAGCAGCCAAGATGCCGGACTAGCTCCTGAGCAGTACTTC. Protein: CASSQDAGLAPEQYF. Variable domain in full (rest from reference TRBV14 and TRBJ2-7): EAGVTQFPSHSVIEKGQTVTLRCDPISGHDNLYWYRRVMGKEIKFLLHFVKESKQDESGMPNNRFLAERTGGTYSTLKVQPAELEDSGVYFCASSQDAGLAPEQYFGPGTRLTVT.

This chain uses TRBV6-5 with TRBJ2-3; 9 nucleotides match TRBD2. V was clipped by 5 bases and J by 4 bases; unmatched bases: 7. Germline V lookup: CDR1 MNHEY, CDR2 SVGAGI. This CDR3 has 15 amino acids. This CDR3 is CASSLTSGYADTQYF. The CDR3 nucleotides read TGTGCCAGCAGTCTCACTAGCGGGTACGCAGATACGCAGTATTTT.

The chain is built from TRBV19 and TRBJ2-5; D gene unclear. CDR1 and CDR2 (germline): LNHDA, SQIVND (reference sequence). V was trimmed by 3 bases and J by 5 bases, leaving 10 bases between them. This CDR3 region has 13 residues. This chain's CDR3 is CASSISMLETQYF. In DNA, the CDR3 is TGTGCCAGTAGTATTAGCATGTTGGAGACCCAGTACTTC. Together with reference TRBV19 and TRBJ2-5, the CDR3 gives the full variable domain: DGGITQSPKYLFRKEGQNVTLSCEQNLNHDAMYWYRQDPGQGLRLIYYSQIVNDFQKGDIAEGYSVSREKKESFPLTVTSAQKNPTAFYLCASSISMLETQYFGPGTRLLVL.

V and J are TRBV6-1 and TRBJ1-1, with D possibly TRBD1 on 5 matching bases. Per germline, CDR1 MNHNS and CDR2 SASEGT. CDR3 length: 16 amino acids. V was trimmed by 1 base and J by 3 bases, leaving 15 bases between them. CDR3 in amino acids: CASSEGSGVGDTEAFF. The CDR3 nucleotides are TGTGCCAGCAGTGAAGGCTCGGGGGTGGGAGACACTGAAGCTTTCTTT.

This clone was seen a single time. The gene calls are TRBV9 and TRBJ1-3; D may be TRBD1 (6 bases). This CDR3 is built from 15 residues. The germline gives CDR1 SGDLS, CDR2 YYNGEE. Trimming took off 0 bases at V and 0 bases at J, with 7 bases between the two ends. CDR3 in amino acids: CASSVEGHSGNTIYF. DNA of the CDR3: TGTGCCAGCAGCGTAGAGGGACACTCTGGAAACACCATATATTTT.

The V gene is TRBV18, the J gene TRBJ2-5, with TRBD1 matching 8 bases. Losses at the gene ends were 3 bases for V and 2 bases for J; bases not matched to a gene: 2. The V gene's germline CDR1 is KGHSH and CDR2 LQKENI. CDR3 length equals 14 residues. Written as DNA, the CDR3 is TGTGCCAGCTCACCCCGGGACAGGCAAGAGACCCAGTACTTC. Its translation: CASSPRDRQETQYF.

This clone was counted only a few times. The chain is built from TRBV4-1 and TRBJ1-4, with 7 bases fitting TRBD1. After removal of 3 bases from V and 4 bases from J, the junction contained 5 bases not matched to a gene. The germline V gene has CDR1 MGHRA and CDR2 YSYEKL. This CDR3 spans 15 amino acids. The CDR3 nucleotides are TGCGCCAGCAGCCAGCAAGGGGGCGTTAATGAAAAACTGTTTTTT. Protein sequence: CASSQQGGVNEKLFF.

This chain uses TRBV18 with TRBJ2-7; the D gene is possibly TRBD2 (6 bases). The CDR3 is made up of 13 amino acids. Looked up from germline, CDR1 is KGHSH and CDR2 is LQKENI. V was cut by 3 bases and J by 5 bases, with 11 bases left in between. The CDR3 spells CASSPGGGDEQYF. In DNA form, the CDR3 reads TGTGCCAGCTCACCGGGAGGTGGAGACGAGCAGTACTTC.

With respect to this clone: Its ends do not fully match the called genes, so a read error is possible. The V call is TRBV7-9, the J call TRBJ2-1; a possible D gene is TRBD1 (6 bases). Germline CDR1 and CDR2: SEHNR and FQNEAQ (reference sequence). This CDR3 comprises 12 residues. CDR3 bases: TGTGCCAGCAGCCGGACAGACAAGGAGCAGTTCTTC. This codes for CASSRTDKEQFF.